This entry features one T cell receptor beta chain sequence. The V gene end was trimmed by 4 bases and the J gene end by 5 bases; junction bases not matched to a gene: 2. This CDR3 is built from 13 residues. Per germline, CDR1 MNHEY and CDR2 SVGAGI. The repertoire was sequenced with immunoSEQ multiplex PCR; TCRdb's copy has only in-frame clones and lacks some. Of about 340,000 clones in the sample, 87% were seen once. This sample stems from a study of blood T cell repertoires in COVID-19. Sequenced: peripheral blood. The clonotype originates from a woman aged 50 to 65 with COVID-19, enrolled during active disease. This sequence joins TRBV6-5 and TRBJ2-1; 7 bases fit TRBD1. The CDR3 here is CASSLTGNNEQFF. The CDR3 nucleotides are TGTGCCAGCAGTTTGACAGGGAACAATGAGCAGTTCTTC.